These T cell receptor beta chains were read from a single sample in a study of T cell responses to AZD1222 COVID-19 vaccine. TCRdb's table, derived via immunoSEQ multiplex PCR, lists solely in-frame clones and lacks some. The sample shows roughly 150,000 clones, approximately 94% of them seen only once. Sequencing used peripheral blood, obtained 28 days after the second AZD1222 dose. Source of these receptors: an adult who received the AZD1222 COVID-19 vaccine. The CDR3 runs from the conserved cysteine through the conserved F or W. D genes are given only for firm matches. Expanded clones get a size class; other rows say once, few or many, or leave the size out.

abundance	v_gene	d_gene	j_gene	CDR3aa	CDR3nt
.	TRBV15	TRBD1	TRBJ2-7	CATSRDRQGLGEQYF	TGTGCCACCAGCAGAGATCGACAGGGCCTAGGGGAGCAGTACTTC
.	TRBV27	.	TRBJ2-7	CASGWGTDGQYF	TGTGCCAGCGGTTGGGGCACTGACGGGCAGTACTTC
.	TRBV9	.	TRBJ2-2	CASSVERGELFF	TGTGCCAGCAGCGTAGAAAGAGGGGAGCTGTTTTTT
.	TRBV28	.	TRBJ2-3	CASSSPHSGTDTQYF	TGTGCCAGCAGTTCACCCCACAGCGGAACAGATACGCAGTATTTT
.	TRBV11-2	.	TRBJ1-2	CASSLWAPTNYGYTF	TGTGCCAGCAGCCTCTGGGCGCCAACCAACTATGGCTACACCTTC
.	TRBV20-1	.	TRBJ1-2	CSALQEAGGTF	TGCAGTGCTCTCCAGGAGGCAGGAGGAACCTTC
once	TRBV4-1	.	TRBJ2-5	CASSQERSEETQYF	TGCGCCAGCAGCCAGGAGCGCAGCGAAGAGACCCAGTACTTC
.	TRBV6-5	.	TRBJ1-1	CASTTGDSHTEAFF	TGTGCCAGCACAACTGGTGACTCTCACACTGAAGCTTTCTTT
.	TRBV7-6	.	TRBJ1-5	CASSLEGFQPQHF	TGTGCCAGCAGCTTAGAAGGGTTTCAGCCCCAGCATTTT
.	TRBV7-9	.	TRBJ2-2	CASSAGTLNTGELFF	TGTGCCAGCAGTGCCGGGACTTTGAACACCGGGGAGCTGTTTTTT
.	TRBV3-1/TRBV3-2	.	TRBJ1-3	CASSQEASSGNTIYF	TGTGCCAGCAGCCAAGAGGCGAGCTCTGGAAACACCATATATTTT
.	TRBV5-1	TRBD1	TRBJ1-4	CASSITGATNEKLFF	TGCGCCAGCAGCATCACAGGGGCCACTAATGAAAAACTGTTTTTT
.	TRBV20-1	.	TRBJ2-3	CSASRDIGSDTQYF	TGCAGTGCCAGTCGAGACATTGGGTCAGATACGCAGTATTTT
once	TRBV2	TRBD1	TRBJ1-1	CASKGQGATEAFF	TGTGCCAGCAAGGGACAGGGGGCAACTGAAGCTTTCTTT
.	TRBV6-5	.	TRBJ2-7	CASSSNVGERVQYF	TGTGCCAGCAGTTCCAACGTCGGCGAGCGTGTGCAGTACTTC
few	TRBV5-1	.	TRBJ2-7	CASSPAQGVIYEQYF	TGCGCCAGCAGCCCGGCCCAGGGTGTAATTTACGAGCAGTACTTC
.	TRBV19	TRBD1	TRBJ1-3	CASSIFPGGSGNTIYF	TGTGCCAGTAGTATCTTTCCAGGGGGGTCTGGAAACACCATATATTTT
.	TRBV11-2	TRBD2	TRBJ2-3	CASSPLTSGMGDTQYF	TGTGCCAGCAGCCCCCTTACTAGCGGGATGGGAGATACGCAGTATTTT
once	TRBV4-1	.	TRBJ1-2	CASSQEYRPDNGYTF	TGCGCCAGCAGCCAAGAGTATCGGCCGGACAATGGCTACACCTTC
.	TRBV6-6	.	TRBJ2-1	CASSSFTQKGNEQFF	TGTGCCAGCAGTTCGTTTACTCAAAAGGGGAATGAGCAGTTCTTC
.	TRBV28	.	TRBJ1-1	CASSGSRGNTEAFF	TGTGCCAGCAGTGGATCGCGGGGGAACACTGAAGCTTTCTTT
.	TRBV14	.	TRBJ1-2	CASSQGFGQRYGYTF	TGTGCCAGCAGCCAAGGGTTCGGACAGCGATATGGCTACACCTTC
.	TRBV2	.	TRBJ2-2	CASTEKRTLNTGELFF	TGTGCCAGCACTGAAAAAAGGACTCTTAACACCGGGGAGCTGTTTTTT
.	TRBV5-1	.	TRBJ1-3	CASSLGAGNTIYF	TGCGCCAGCAGCTTAGGAGCTGGAAACACCATATATTTT
.	TRBV4-3	.	TRBJ2-1	CASSQEGVSYNEQFF	TGCGCCAGCAGCCAAGAAGGGGTCTCCTACAATGAGCAGTTCTTC
.	TRBV9	TRBD1	TRBJ1-2	CASSVVEWGTGEGYTF	TGTGCCAGCAGCGTAGTGGAGTGGGGAACAGGGGAGGGCTACACCTTC
.	TRBV5-8	.	TRBJ2-3	CASSGKAIAILTDTQYF	TGTGCCAGCAGCGGAAAGGCTATAGCGATCTTAACAGATACGCAGTATTTT
.	TRBV5-5	.	TRBJ1-1	CASRRTGTVNTEAFF	TGTGCCAGCAGGCGCACTGGGACGGTGAACACTGAAGCTTTCTTT
.	TRBV6-5	.	TRBJ1-6	CASKSQEQSPLHF	TGTGCCAGCAAATCCCAGGAACAGTCACCCCTCCACTTT
.	TRBV4-2	.	TRBJ2-7	CASSQDQGPNEQYF	TGTGCCAGCAGCCAAGATCAGGGACCCAACGAGCAGTACTTC
once	TRBV28	.	TRBJ1-1	CASSEGRNTEAFF	TGTGCCAGCAGCGAAGGGAGGAACACTGAAGCTTTCTTT
.	TRBV28	.	TRBJ1-2	CASSFVSRANYGYTF	TGTGCCAGCAGTTTCGTCTCCAGGGCGAACTATGGCTACACCTTC
.	TRBV7-3	TRBD1	TRBJ2-3	CASSQGQGRTDTQYF	TGTGCCAGCAGCCAAGGACAGGGAAGGACAGATACGCAGTATTTT
.	TRBV5-1	TRBD1	TRBJ1-2	CASSTRQGNYGYTF	TGCGCCAGCAGCACACGACAGGGTAACTATGGCTACACCTTC
.	TRBV15	.	TRBJ2-5	CATSEGRIQETQYF	TGTGCCACCAGCGAGGGACGTATCCAAGAGACCCAGTACTTC
.	TRBV27	.	TRBJ2-3	CASSRSTDTQYF	TGTGCCAGCAGTCGGAGCACAGATACGCAGTATTTT
.	TRBV5-1	.	TRBJ1-2	CASSSNSRDTFNYGYTF	TGCGCCAGCAGCTCAAATTCTCGGGACACCTTTAACTATGGCTACACCTTC
.	TRBV6-1	.	TRBJ2-2	CASSEIGLNTGELFF	TGTGCCAGCAGTGAAATAGGGTTGAACACCGGGGAGCTGTTTTTT
.	TRBV18	TRBD2	TRBJ2-3	CASSRLAGGTDTQYF	TGTGCCAGCTCACGACTAGCGGGAGGAACAGATACGCAGTATTTT
.	TRBV7-9	.	TRBJ2-7	CASSLGDSSYEQYF	TGTGCCAGCAGCTTAGGAGACTCTTCCTACGAGCAGTACTTC
.	TRBV6-5	.	TRBJ2-2	CACRAGLNTGELFF	TGTGCCTGTAGGGCGGGCCTGAACACCGGGGAGCTGTTTTTT
.	TRBV28	.	TRBJ1-6	CASSLPPHSPLHF	TGTGCCAGCAGTCTCCCCCCTCATTCACCCCTCCACTTT